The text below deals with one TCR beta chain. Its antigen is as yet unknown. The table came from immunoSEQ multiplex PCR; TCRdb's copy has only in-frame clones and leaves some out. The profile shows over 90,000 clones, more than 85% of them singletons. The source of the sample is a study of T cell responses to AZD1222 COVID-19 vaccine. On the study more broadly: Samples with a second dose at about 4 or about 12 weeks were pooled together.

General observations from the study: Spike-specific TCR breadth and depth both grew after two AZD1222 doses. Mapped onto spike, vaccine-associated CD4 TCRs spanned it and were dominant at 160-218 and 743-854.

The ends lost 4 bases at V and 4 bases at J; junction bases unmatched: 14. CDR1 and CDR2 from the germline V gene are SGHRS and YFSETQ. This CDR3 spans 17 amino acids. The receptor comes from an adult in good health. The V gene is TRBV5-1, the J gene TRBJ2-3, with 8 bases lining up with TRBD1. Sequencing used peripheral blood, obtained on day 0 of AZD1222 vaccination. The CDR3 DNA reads TGCGCCAGCAGCATCGGGACAGGTAGTAGTAGTGCAGATACGCAGTATTTT. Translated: CASSIGTGSSSADTQYF.